The clone carrying this TCR beta chain appeared once. With a much larger clone just one base away, this may be a read error. TCRdb used MiXCR to reprocess the RT-PCR reads, holding one entry per CDR3 protein. The repertoire holds more than 600,000 distinct CDR3 sequences, with approximately 15% as singletons. The CDR3 runs 13 residues. This chain links TRBV12-3 or TRBV12-4 with TRBJ2-1, with D unresolved. Sequencing used memory CD4+ T cells from blood. The sequence came from a female donor in good health, serving as a healthy control. This CDR3 is CASSFGPNNEQLF. CDR3 coding DNA: TGTGCCAGCAGTTTTGGGCCCAACAATGAGCAGTTATTC.